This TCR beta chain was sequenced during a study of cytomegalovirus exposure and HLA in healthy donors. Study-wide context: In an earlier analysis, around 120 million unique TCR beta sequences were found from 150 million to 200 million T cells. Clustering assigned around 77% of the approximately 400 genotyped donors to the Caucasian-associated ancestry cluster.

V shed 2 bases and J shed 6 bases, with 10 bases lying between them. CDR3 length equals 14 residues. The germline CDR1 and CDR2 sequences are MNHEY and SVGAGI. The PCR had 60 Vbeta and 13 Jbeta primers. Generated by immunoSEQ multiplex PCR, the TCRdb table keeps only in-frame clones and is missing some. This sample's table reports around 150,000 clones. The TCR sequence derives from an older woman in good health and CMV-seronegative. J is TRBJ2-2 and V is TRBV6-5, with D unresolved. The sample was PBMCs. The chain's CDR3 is CASSYPGRSGELFF. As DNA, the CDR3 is TGTGCCAGCAGTTACCCGGGTCGTTCCGGGGAGCTGTTTTTT.